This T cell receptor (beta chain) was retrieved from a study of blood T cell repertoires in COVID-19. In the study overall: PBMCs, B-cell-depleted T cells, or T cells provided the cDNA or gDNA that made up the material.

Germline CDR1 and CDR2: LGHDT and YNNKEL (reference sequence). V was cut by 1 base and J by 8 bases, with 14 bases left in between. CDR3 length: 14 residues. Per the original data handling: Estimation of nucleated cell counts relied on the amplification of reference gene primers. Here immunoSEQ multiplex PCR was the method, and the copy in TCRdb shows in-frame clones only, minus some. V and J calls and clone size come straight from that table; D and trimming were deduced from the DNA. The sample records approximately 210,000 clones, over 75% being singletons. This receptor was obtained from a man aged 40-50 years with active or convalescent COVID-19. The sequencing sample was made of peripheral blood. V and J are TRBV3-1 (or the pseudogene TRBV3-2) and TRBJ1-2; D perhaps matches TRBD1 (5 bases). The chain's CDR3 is CASSQGAGSGGYTF. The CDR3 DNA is TGTGCCAGCAGCCAAGGCGCAGGGTCGGGCGGCTACACCTTC.